Below are 24 T cell receptor beta chains sequenced from a single sample in a study of blood T cells in healthy people across ages. Together with a sample-barcoded 5' primer, a J-beta primer mix was included in a second PCR lasting about 6 to 11 cycles. TCRdb passed the 5' RACE reads through MiXCR, listing each CDR3 protein once. The sample has approximately 880,000 distinct CDR3 sequences; roughly 48% are singletons. Sequenced: blood. The receptors come from a man aged 30 to 39 in good health.

This clonotype was seen a few times. V is TRBV5-1 and J is TRBJ2-2; TRBD1 aligns across 7 bases. The V segment lost 3 bases and the J segment 6 bases; nucleotides outside the gene matches: 8. Germline loops: CDR1 SGHRS, CDR2 YFSETQ. CDR3 size: 15 residues. CDR3 DNA: TGCGCCAGCAGCTCGGATGGGACAGTCCCCGGGGAGCTGTTTTTT. As protein: CASSSDGTVPGELFF.

Turning to this clonotype: One end of the junction fails to match germline, which may point to a read error. The rearrangement joins TRBV18 to TRBJ2-5; TRBD2 is a possible D gene (5 bases). The end of the DNA fits TRBJ2-7 better, so the J call may be wrong. CDR3 length: 13 residues. From germline, CDR1 is KGHSH and CDR2 LQKENI. The CDR3 sequence: CAGSPLRGLEQYF. CDR3 nucleotides: TGTGCCGGCTCACCACTAAGAGGGCTCGAGCAGTACTTC.

This clonotype came up many times. The rearrangement links TRBV6-2 or TRBV6-3 to TRBJ2-7; D perhaps matches TRBD1 (5 bases). This CDR3 region has 14 residues. The V gene lost 2 bases and the J gene lost 0 bases, with 8 bases spanning the gap. Germline CDR1 and CDR2: MNHEY and SVGEGT. CDR3: CASSYATASYEQYF. In DNA form, the CDR3 reads TGTGCCAGCAGTTACGCGACAGCCTCCTACGAGCAGTACTTC.

This clonotype was counted ten times or more. The chain uses TRBV27 and TRBJ2-7; the D gene is possibly TRBD2 (5 bases). V was trimmed by 2 bases and J by 2 bases, leaving 7 bases between them. CDR3 length: 13 amino acids. Germline lookup yields CDR1 MNHEY and CDR2 SMNVEV (reference sequence). This CDR3 is CASSLRGTYEQYF. Here the CDR3 DNA reads TGTGCCAGCAGTTTACGAGGGACCTACGAGCAGTACTTC.

The V and J genes are TRBV5-1 and TRBJ2-1, with 8 bases that match TRBD2. The germline V gene encodes CDR1 SGHRS and CDR2 YFSETQ. V dropped 0 bases and J dropped 1; count of bases not matched to a gene: 0. The CDR3 is 15 residues long. In DNA form, the CDR3 reads TGCGCCAGCAGCTTGGGACTAGCGTCCTACAATGAGCAGTTCTTC. Translation gives CASSLGLASYNEQFF.

J is TRBJ1-2 and V is TRBV6-5; D is ambiguous. In germline, CDR1 is MNHEY, CDR2 SVGAGI. The CDR3 runs 14 residues. Deletions cut 0 bases from V and 4 bases from J, with 9 bases between. Written as DNA, the CDR3 is TGTGCCAGCAGTTACTCGAATGAGGTCTATGGCTACACCTTC. It codes for CASSYSNEVYGYTF.

This clonotype was found once. This chain uses TRBV6-2 or TRBV6-3 with TRBJ2-7; possibly TRBD2 for D (6 bases). Germline V gene sequence: CDR1 MNHEY, CDR2 SVGEGT. The CDR3 has 14 residues. V was cut by 5 bases and J by 3 bases, with 14 bases left in between. CDR3 sequence (DNA): TGTGCCAGCAGTATCACAGGAGGGTACTACGAGCAGTACTTC. The encoded protein is CASSITGGYYEQYF.

The chain recombines TRBV4-3 with TRBJ1-2, with D hard to call. Germline values: CDR1 LGHNA, CDR2 YSLEER. Trimming shortened V by 0 bases and J by 7 bases, and 12 bases separated the two germline ends. This CDR3 is 14 amino acids long. CDR3 nucleotide sequence: TGCGCCAGCAGCCAAGATGGAGAGACGGTTGGCTACACCTTC. Amino acid sequence: CASSQDGETVGYTF.

The rearrangement joins TRBV20-1 to TRBJ1-5; the D is unclear. The CDR3 spans 14 residues. Germline V lookup: CDR1 DFQATT, CDR2 SNEGSKA (reference sequence). V was shortened by 6 bases and J by 2 bases, with 14 bases between the two germline ends. CDR3 sequence: CSAQTPIGNQPQHF. The DNA for the CDR3 is TGCAGTGCGCAGACCCCGATTGGCAATCAGCCCCAGCATTTT.

This clonotype has only a few counts. The rearrangement joins TRBV6-2 or TRBV6-3 to TRBJ2-2; either TRBD1 or TRBD2 may fit D (6 bases each). The germline CDR1 and CDR2 sequences are MNHEY and SVGEGT. Between the trimmed V and J ends, which lost 4 bases and 4 bases, there was a span of 10 bases. The CDR3 consists of 14 residues. The CDR3 is CASSWGARTGELFF. The DNA for the CDR3 is TGTGCCAGCAGTTGGGGGGCGCGCACCGGGGAGCTGTTTTTT.

This clonotype appeared many times. The V gene is TRBV29-1, the J gene TRBJ2-4, with D uncertain. The CDR3 extends over 10 amino acids. The ends were cut back, 3 bases at V and 8 bases at J, with 5 bases in the middle. Germline V gene sequence: CDR1 SQVTM, CDR2 ANQGSEA. The CDR3: CSVDWDIQYF. CDR3 DNA sequence: TGCAGCGTTGATTGGGACATTCAGTACTTC.

DNA for the CDR3: TGCGCCAGCAGCATCCTCGACAGCTCCTACGAGCAGTACTTC. Its translation is CASSILDSSYEQYF. This chain joins TRBV5-1 and TRBJ2-7; possible D gene TRBD1, 5 bases. Germline CDR1 reads SGHRS; CDR2 reads YFSETQ. The CDR3 sequence is 14 residues long. V was trimmed by 4 bases and J by 0 bases, leaving 11 bases between them.

The chain has TRBV28 and TRBJ1-1; 7 positions match TRBD1. Germline trimming cut 5 bases from V and 4 bases from J; bases unmatched to any gene: 13. Germline CDR1 and CDR2: MDHEN and SYDVKM. The CDR3 length is 16 residues. This CDR3 reads CASSPLTTGYGTEAFF. The CDR3 DNA is TGTGCCAGCAGTCCCCTAACGACAGGGTACGGCACTGAAGCTTTCTTT.

CDR3 sequence reads: CAAGTSDSYEQYF. Here the CDR3 DNA reads TGTGCAGCAGGGACTAGCGACTCCTACGAGCAGTACTTC. This rearrangement joins TRBV28 to TRBJ2-7, with 10 bases lining up with TRBD2. This CDR3 contains 13 residues. Per the germline V gene, CDR1 is MDHEN and CDR2 is SYDVKM.

This rearrangement joins TRBV5-1 to TRBJ1-1; D unresolved. Germline values: CDR1 SGHRS, CDR2 YFSETQ. Trimming removed 3 bases from V and 4 bases from J, with 10 bases in between. The CDR3 has 13 residues. DNA for the CDR3: TGCGCCAGCAGCTGGGGAGGGTCCACTGAAGCTTTCTTT. This encodes CASSWGGSTEAFF.

The rearrangement uses TRBV4-2 and TRBJ2-5, with a tentative D call TRBD2 (7 bases). Germline CDR1 reads LGHNA; CDR2 reads YNFKEQ. The CDR3 totals 15 residues. The germline V and J ends were trimmed by 0 bases and 11 bases, with 19 bases remaining between them. This chain's CDR3 is CASSQDEGGANEQYF. CDR3 nucleotide sequence: TGTGCCAGCAGCCAAGATGAGGGGGGGGCGAATGAGCAGTACTTC.

The chain recombines TRBV3-1 with TRBJ2-2, with 9 bases aligning to TRBD1. The CDR3 consists of 17 residues. With V trimmed by 2 bases and J by 6 bases, 10 bases remained unmatched. From germline, CDR1 is LGHDT and CDR2 YNNKEL (reference sequence). The DNA of the CDR3 is TGTGCCAGCAGCCAACCGGGACAGGGCCCGGGCGCCGGGGAGCTGTTTTTT. Translating it yields CASSQPGQGPGAGELFF.

To note about this clonotype: At one of its ends the junction is not consistent with the germline gene, which may arise from a read error. This chain joins TRBV6-1 and TRBJ2-7, with a weak D call TRBD2 (5 bases). The CDR3 has 14 residues. Per the germline V gene, CDR1 is MNHNS and CDR2 is SASEGT. The CDR3 nucleotides are TGTGCCGGCAGTGACCCGGGGAGCTCCTACGAGCAGTACTTC. Protein sequence: CAGSDPGSSYEQYF.

The genes are TRBV7-6 and TRBJ2-5; D may match TRBD1 or TRBD2 (6 bases each). The DNA end lines up better with TRBJ2-7; the J call may be wrong. The CDR3 covers 15 residues. Germline CDR1 and CDR2: SGHVS and FNYEAQ. CDR3 DNA sequence: TGTGCCAGCAGCTTAAGTCCGGGGGCGGAACACGAGCAGTACTTC. This encodes CASSLSPGAEHEQYF.

The V gene is TRBV27, the J gene TRBJ2-1; D assignment may be TRBD1 or TRBD2 (6 bases each). CDR3 length: 17 amino acids. Trimming stripped 2 bases from V and 7 bases from J, with 21 bases between. The germline V gene encodes CDR1 MNHEY and CDR2 SMNVEV (reference sequence). CDR3 bases: TGTGCCAGCAGTTTAGAGGGGGGCCCGACTACTAGGAATGAGCAGTTCTTC. It yields the protein CASSLEGGPTTRNEQFF.

This clonotype was seen more than once but under ten times. The rearrangement links TRBV27 to TRBJ2-5, with 7 bases aligning to TRBD2. J lost 11 bases, V lost 3 bases, and 15 bases had no gene match. Germline CDR1 MNHEY, CDR2 SMNVEV (reference sequence). This CDR3 has 15 residues. The DNA for the CDR3 is TGTGCCAGCAGTTTGGCCGGGACGGGGGGAAGAGAGCAGTACTTC. This gives the protein CASSLAGTGGREQYF.

This chain joins TRBV4-2 and TRBJ1-2, with a weak D call TRBD1 (5 bases). The V gene lost 0 bases and the J gene lost 7 bases, with 15 bases spanning the gap. The CDR3 covers 15 residues. Germline V CDR1 and CDR2: LGHNA, YNFKEQ. CDR3: CASSQEGGGRAGYTF. The CDR3 nucleotides read TGTGCCAGCAGCCAAGAAGGCGGGGGAAGGGCTGGCTACACCTTC.

V and J are TRBV5-6 and TRBJ2-7; D assignment may be TRBD1 or TRBD2 (5 bases each). V was shortened by 1 base and J by 2 bases, with 16 bases between the two germline ends. Looked up from germline, CDR1 is SGHDT and CDR2 is YYEEEE. The CDR3 totals 16 residues. The CDR3 nucleotides read TGTGCCAGCAGCTTGCGGAGGTACCAGGGACCCTACGAGCAGTACTTC. Translated, it gives CASSLRRYQGPYEQYF.

Concerning this clonotype: Its ends do not fully match the called genes, so a read error is possible. This rearrangement joins TRBV6-5 to TRBJ2-1; TRBD2 might be the D (7 bases). Germline assignment: CDR1 MNHEY and CDR2 SVGAGI. This CDR3 has 14 amino acids. CDR3 DNA: TGTGCCAGCAGTTACGGGGGGGCCTACAGTGAGCAGTTCTTC. Its protein is CASSYGGAYSEQFF.